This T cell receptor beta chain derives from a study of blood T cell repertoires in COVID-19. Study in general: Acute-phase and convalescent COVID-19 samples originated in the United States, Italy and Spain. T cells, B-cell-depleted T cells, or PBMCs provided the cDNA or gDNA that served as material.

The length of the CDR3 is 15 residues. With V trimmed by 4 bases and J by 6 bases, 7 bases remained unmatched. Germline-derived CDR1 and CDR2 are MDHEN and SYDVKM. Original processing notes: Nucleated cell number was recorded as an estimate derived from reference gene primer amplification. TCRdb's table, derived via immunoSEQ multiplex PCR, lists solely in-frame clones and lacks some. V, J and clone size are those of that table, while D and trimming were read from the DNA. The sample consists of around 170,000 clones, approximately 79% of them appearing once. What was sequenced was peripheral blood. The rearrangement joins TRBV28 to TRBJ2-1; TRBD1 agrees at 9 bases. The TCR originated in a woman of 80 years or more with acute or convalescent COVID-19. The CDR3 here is CASSSPGQGINEQFF. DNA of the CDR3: TGTGCCAGCAGTTCTCCGGGACAGGGTATCAATGAGCAGTTCTTC. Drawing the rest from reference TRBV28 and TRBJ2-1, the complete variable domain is DVKVTQSSRYLVKRTGEKVFLECVQDMDHENMFWYRQDPGLGLRLIYFSYDVKMKEKGDIPEGYSVSREKKERFSLILESASTNQTSMYLCASSSPGQGINEQFFGPGTRLTVL.